The clone carrying this T cell receptor (beta chain) appeared once. Germline V gene data show CDR1 as ENHRY and CDR2 as SYGVKD. This CDR3 has 17 amino acids. Trimming removed 0 bases at V and 6 bases at J, with 20 bases between. This entry comes from a study of blood T cell repertoires in COVID-19. Study as a whole: Spain, Italy and the United States supplied samples that represented acute and convalescent COVID-19.

Original processing notes: The assay estimated nucleated cells by amplifying reference gene primers. Some clones are missing from TCRdb's copy, which holds only in-frame ones; the method was immunoSEQ multiplex PCR. The V and J calls and clone size are taken from that table; D and trimming were inferred from the DNA. The sample has around 150,000 clones; 82% are singletons. The receptor comes from a woman of 80 years or more with acute or convalescent COVID-19. What was sequenced was peripheral blood. The chain recombines TRBV10-3 with TRBJ1-1; D not certain. In DNA, the CDR3 is TGTGCCATCAGTGAGTCGACGGGGTGGCTAAACGTCCCTGAAGCTTTCTTT. Translating it yields CAISESTGWLNVPEAFF.